One and the same sample provided the 28 T cell receptor beta chains below, sequenced in a study of blood T cells in healthy people across ages. It was with a sample-barcoded 5' primer and a J-beta primer mix that a second PCR of roughly 7 to 12 cycles was run. Each CDR3 protein is one row after TCRdb ran MiXCR on the 5' RACE reads. The sample holds roughly 1,000,000 distinct CDR3 sequences, approximately 25% seen once. The data also belong to a second study, concerning T cells of mothers and their children.

The sample comprised blood. These receptors came from a girl under 10 years old in good health.

Only a few counts were recorded for this clonotype. The chain carries TRBV5-1 and TRBJ2-1; D perhaps matches TRBD2 (6 bases). The V gene lost 1 base and the J gene lost 2 bases, with 13 bases spanning the gap. The CDR3 totals 16 residues. Looked up from germline, CDR1 is SGHRS and CDR2 is YFSETQ. The CDR3 spells CASSLLGLQAYNEQFF. As DNA, the CDR3 is TGCGCCAGCAGCTTGCTGGGACTTCAGGCCTACAATGAGCAGTTCTTC.

This clonotype occurred a few times. This rearrangement joins TRBV5-1 to TRBJ2-5; 8 positions match TRBD1. Germline V gene sequence: CDR1 SGHRS, CDR2 YFSETQ. This CDR3 is built from 15 residues. V lost 2 bases, J lost 7 bases, and 10 bases stayed unmatched. The chain's CDR3 is CASSFIQGQGTTQYF. The CDR3 DNA sequence: TGCGCCAGCAGCTTCATCCAAGGACAGGGAACGACCCAGTACTTC.

This clonotype was seen only a few times. V is TRBV24-1 and J is TRBJ2-1; 8 bases are shared with TRBD1. The CDR3 contains 13 residues. Trimming took 5 bases from V and 12 from J; bases not matched to a gene: 8. Germline CDR1 and CDR2: KGHDR and SFDVKD. The CDR3 DNA reads TGTGCCACCAGTGCACTCTGGGACAGGAGGCAGTTCTTC. Protein: CATSALWDRRQFF.

The rearrangement links TRBV12-3 or TRBV12-4 to TRBJ1-1; D may be TRBD1 (5 bases). Trimming stripped 10 bases from V and 1 base from J, with 16 bases between. The CDR3 loop spans 14 amino acids. The DNA for the CDR3 is TGTGCCACCCAGGGCCTTACATGGAACACTGAAGCTTTCTTT. This encodes CATQGLTWNTEAFF.

Here the CDR3 reads CASSYVRTDTQYF. CDR3 nucleotides: TGTGCCAGCAGTTACGTCCGGACAGATACGCAGTATTTT. The chain joins TRBV6-2 or TRBV6-3 to TRBJ2-3; D ambiguous. The ends were cut back, 2 bases at V and 3 bases at J, with 6 bases in the middle. The CDR3 runs to 13 residues. Looked up from germline, CDR1 is MNHEY and CDR2 is SVGEGT.

The chain carries TRBV28 and TRBJ1-1; tentative D call: TRBD1 (6 bases). Germline V lookup: CDR1 MDHEN, CDR2 SYDVKM. V lost 8 bases and J lost 3, with 16 bases in between. This CDR3 comprises 14 residues. CDR3 bases: TGTGCCAGCCACAAAAACAGGGCATACACTGAAGCTTTCTTT. This encodes CASHKNRAYTEAFF.

The CDR3 is CASSFSLGNTGELFF. The CDR3 nucleotides read TGTGCCAGCAGTTTTTCGCTGGGGAACACCGGGGAGCTGTTTTTT. The chain employs TRBV12-3 or TRBV12-4 and TRBJ2-2; D is ambiguous. The V end lost 3 bases, the J end lost 1 base, and 9 bases lay between the germline ends. This CDR3 is 15 amino acids long.

This clonotype was recorded a few times. V usage is TRBV5-1 and J usage is TRBJ2-5; D gene ambiguous. CDR1 and CDR2 from the germline V gene are SGHRS and YFSETQ. This CDR3 contains 13 residues. V was trimmed by 6 bases and J by 5 bases, leaving 14 bases between them. The CDR3 sequence: CASIAEDAETQYF. The CDR3 DNA sequence: TGCGCCAGCATCGCGGAAGACGCGGAGACCCAGTACTTC.

The chain is built from TRBV7-9 and TRBJ1-4, with a tentative D call TRBD1 (6 bases). CDR3 length: 14 amino acids. Per germline, CDR1 SEHNR and CDR2 FQNEAQ (reference sequence). The V gene lost 5 bases and the J gene lost 5 bases, with 12 bases spanning the gap. In nucleotides, the CDR3 is TGTGCCAGCAGCAAACGACAGGAGAATGAAAAACTGTTTTTT. Protein product: CASSKRQENEKLFF. The full variable domain, its missing parts supplied by reference TRBV7-9 and TRBJ1-4, is DTGVSQNPRHKITKRGQNVTFRCDPISEHNRLYWYRQTLGQGPEFLTYFQNEAQLEKSRLLSDRFSAERPKGSFSTLEIQRTEQGDSAMYLCASSKRQENEKLFFGSGTQLSVL.

This clonotype was detected only a few times. V gene TRBV19 combines with J gene TRBJ2-6; 8 bases match TRBD1. V shed 6 bases, J shed 0 bases, and the junction held 7 bases outside the gene matches. Germline V gene lookup returns CDR1 LNHDA and CDR2 SQIVND (reference sequence). This CDR3 contains 17 residues. The CDR3 DNA follows: TGTGCCAGTAGGTCACAGGGGGTGCCCTCTGGGGCCAACGTCCTGACTTTC. Protein: CASRSQGVPSGANVLTF. The full variable domain, completed using reference TRBV19 and TRBJ2-6, is DGGITQSPKYLFRKEGQNVTLSCEQNLNHDAMYWYRQDPGQGLRLIYYSQIVNDFQKGDIAEGYSVSREKKESFPLTVTSAQKNPTAFYLCASRSQGVPSGANVLTFGAGSRLTVL.

V is TRBV20-1 and J is TRBJ1-1; a weak D match, TRBD1 (6 bases). The V end lost 6 bases, the J end lost 2 bases, and 13 bases lay between the germline ends. Per the germline V gene, CDR1 is DFQATT and CDR2 is SNEGSKA (reference sequence). The length of the CDR3 is 13 residues. The CDR3 DNA reads TGCAGTGCCCGGACAGATCTCAACACTGAAGCTTTCTTT. Protein product: CSARTDLNTEAFF.

In DNA form, the CDR3 reads TGTGCCAGCAGTGAATTCAGCGGGAGGTACCAAGAGACCCAGTACTTC. Translating it yields CASSEFSGRYQETQYF. The rearrangement joins TRBV25-1 to TRBJ2-5, with 9 positions matching TRBD2. This CDR3 comprises 16 residues. Germline V gene sequence: CDR1 MGHDK, CDR2 SYGVNS. After removal of 1 base from V and 0 bases from J, the junction contained 3 bases not matched to a gene.

This chain links TRBV6-1 with TRBJ1-1, with D unclear. Per germline, CDR1 MNHNS and CDR2 SASEGT. This CDR3 has 13 residues. The V end was cut by 10 bases, the J end by 3 bases, with 15 bases between. The chain's CDR3 is CATTLGRDTEAFF. The CDR3 coding sequence is TGTGCCACGACCCTCGGTAGGGACACTGAAGCTTTCTTT.

The V gene is TRBV12-3 or TRBV12-4, the J gene TRBJ2-3, with D perhaps TRBD1 or TRBD2 (5 bases each). Trimming took off 6 bases at V and 15 bases at J, with 22 bases between the two ends. The CDR3 contains 13 residues. The CDR3 DNA is TGTGCCAGCAGGGCAGGGACCACAGATACGGAATATTTT. Protein: CASRAGTTDTEYF.

The chain joins TRBV6-6 to TRBJ2-5, with D possibly TRBD2 on 5 matching bases. The length of the CDR3 is 12 residues. Trimming pared 6 bases from V and 5 bases from J, leaving 10 bases between. Germline values: CDR1 MNHNY, CDR2 SVGAGI (reference sequence). The CDR3 reads CASREWEETQYF. In DNA form, the CDR3 reads TGTGCCAGCAGGGAATGGGAGGAGACCCAGTACTTC.

This chain joins TRBV28 and TRBJ2-2, with 8 bases that match TRBD1. Germline assignment: CDR1 MDHEN and CDR2 SYDVKM. V was pared by 3 bases and J by 2 bases, with 5 bases of the junction left unmatched. The CDR3 contains 16 residues. The chain's CDR3 is CASSFPGQDNTGELFF. The CDR3 bases are TGTGCCAGCAGTTTCCCGGGACAGGACAACACCGGGGAGCTGTTTTTT.

This clonotype was found a few times. The rearrangement uses TRBV20-1 and TRBJ2-7; 13 nucleotides agree with TRBD2. The tail of the sequence fits TRBJ2-1 better, so the J call may be wrong. The CDR3 length is 15 residues. Germline V gene lookup returns CDR1 DFQATT and CDR2 SNEGSKA (reference sequence). The CDR3 region has the DNA TGCAGTGCTAGGAAGGGACTAGCGGGGAACAATGAGCAGTTCTTC. The encoded protein is CSARKGLAGNNEQFF.

This clonotype was recorded a few times. The chain is built from TRBV25-1 and TRBJ2-5; TRBD2 might be the D (6 bases). The V and J ends lost 6 bases and 2 bases respectively, with 16 bases between them. CDR1 MGHDK and CDR2 SYGVNS come from the germline V gene. The CDR3 contains 15 residues. The CDR3 protein is CASRATGAPQETQYF. As DNA, the CDR3 is TGTGCCAGCAGAGCAACGGGAGCCCCACAAGAGACCCAGTACTTC. Complete variable domain (other parts from reference TRBV25-1 and TRBJ2-5): EADIYQTPRYLVIGTGKKITLECSQTMGHDKMYWYQQDPGMELHLIHYSYGVNSTEKGDLSSESTVSRIRTEHFPLTLESARPSHTSQYLCASRATGAPQETQYFGPGTRLLVL.

This clonotype was recorded a few times. V usage is TRBV12-3 or TRBV12-4 and J usage is TRBJ1-3; 7 nucleotides align to TRBD1. Trimming took 2 bases from V and 4 from J; bases not matched to a gene: 14. This CDR3 is built from 18 residues. CDR3 sequence (DNA): TGTGCCAGCAGTTTACCAGGGACAGCCCTACTATCCGGAAACACCATATATTTT. Residues: CASSLPGTALLSGNTIYF.

This clonotype has a handful of counts. The J gene is TRBJ2-5, the V gene TRBV6-2 or TRBV6-3; D uncertain. TRBJ2-7 matches the DNA end more closely, so the J call is doubtful. Germline V lookup: CDR1 MNHEY, CDR2 SVGEGT. The CDR3 runs to 15 residues. The chain's CDR3 is CASSYSVTGTYEQYF. CDR3 sequence (DNA): TGTGCCAGCAGTTACTCTGTGACTGGTACCTACGAGCAGTACTTC.

This clonotype was seen a few times. This chain links TRBV28 with TRBJ2-1; 12 bases are shared with TRBD2. From germline, CDR1 is MDHEN and CDR2 SYDVKM. This CDR3 has 17 amino acids. V was clipped by 7 bases and J by 8 bases; unmatched bases: 15. The CDR3 DNA reads TGTGCCAGCAACGAGTTGCTAGCGGGAGGGGAACGGGATGAGCAGTTCTTC. Its protein is CASNELLAGGERDEQFF. The full variable domain, its missing parts supplied by reference TRBV28 and TRBJ2-1, is DVKVTQSSRYLVKRTGEKVFLECVQDMDHENMFWYRQDPGLGLRLIYFSYDVKMKEKGDIPEGYSVSREKKERFSLILESASTNQTSMYLCASNELLAGGERDEQFFGPGTRLTVL.

This clonotype was recorded a few times. The genes are TRBV7-2 and TRBJ2-4; perhaps TRBD1 as D (5 bases). The germline V and J ends were trimmed by 1 base and 3 bases, with 13 bases remaining between them. Germline values: CDR1 SGHTA, CDR2 FQGNSA. This CDR3 has 16 residues. CDR3 nucleotides: TGTGCCAGCAGCTTAGTTATCTCGACAGACAAAAACATTCAGTACTTC. It translates to CASSLVISTDKNIQYF. Complete variable domain (other parts from reference TRBV7-2 and TRBJ2-4): GAGVSQSPSNKVTEKGKDVELRCDPISGHTALYWYRQSLGQGLEFLIYFQGNSAPDKSGLPSDRFSAERTGGSVSTLTIQRTQQEDSAVYLCASSLVISTDKNIQYFGAGTRLSVL.

The rearrangement uses TRBV6-1 and TRBJ2-2; D tentatively fits TRBD1 or TRBD2 (5 bases each). Germline-derived CDR1 and CDR2 are MNHNS and SASEGT. The CDR3 runs 14 residues. The ends were cut back, 7 bases at V and 0 bases at J, with 9 bases in the middle. The CDR3 coding sequence is TGTGCCAGCAAGGGACGGACGAACACCGGGGAGCTGTTTTTT. It is translated as CASKGRTNTGELFF.

This sequence joins TRBV20-1 and TRBJ2-1; TRBD1 aligns across 9 bases. Germline trimming cut 5 bases from V and 4 bases from J; bases unmatched to any gene: 12. The germline CDR1 and CDR2 sequences are DFQATT and SNEGSKA (reference sequence). CDR3 length: 16 residues. The DNA for the CDR3 is TGCAGTGCTGAAGTGCCCAGGACAGGGGTATACAATGAGCAGTTCTTC. It encodes CSAEVPRTGVYNEQFF.

The chain uses TRBV19 and TRBJ1-2, with 9 nucleotides matching TRBD1. CDR1 and CDR2 from the germline V gene are LNHDA and SQIVND (reference sequence). The CDR3 is made up of 16 amino acids. V shed 6 bases and J 8 bases; nucleotides not matched to a gene: 16. The CDR3 protein is CASSPLGTGFLIGYTF. The CDR3 DNA sequence: TGTGCCAGTAGCCCCCTTGGGACAGGGTTTTTAATAGGCTACACCTTC.

This clonotype was seen a handful of times. CDR3 nucleotide sequence: TGTGCCAGCAGCTCTGGGGGCGGGAGCGGGCAAGAGACCCAGTACTTC. It codes for CASSSGGGSGQETQYF. The chain uses TRBV7-2 and TRBJ2-5, with D maybe TRBD2 (7 bases). Germline values: CDR1 SGHTA, CDR2 FQGNSA. The CDR3 is 16 residues long. V lost 4 bases and J 2 bases, leaving 17 bases between the germline ends.

The chain joins TRBV20-1 to TRBJ1-2; D call uncertain. Trimming took 6 bases from V and 5 from J, leaving 25 bases between them. The CDR3 spans 16 residues. Germline-derived CDR1 and CDR2 are DFQATT and SNEGSKA (reference sequence). CDR3 bases: TGCAGTGCCGTCCCGAGAAGGCGGGAGTGGGAATATGGCTACACCTTC. This codes for CSAVPRRREWEYGYTF.

The V gene is TRBV29-1, the J gene TRBJ2-5; D is possibly TRBD2 (7 bases). Trimming pared 2 bases from V and 5 bases from J, leaving 18 bases between. This CDR3 region has 15 residues. Germline V gene data show CDR1 as SQVTM and CDR2 as ANQGSEA. CDR3 bases: TGCAGCGTTGAATGGCCCTGGACTAGGGGGGAGACCCAGTACTTC. This encodes CSVEWPWTRGETQYF.